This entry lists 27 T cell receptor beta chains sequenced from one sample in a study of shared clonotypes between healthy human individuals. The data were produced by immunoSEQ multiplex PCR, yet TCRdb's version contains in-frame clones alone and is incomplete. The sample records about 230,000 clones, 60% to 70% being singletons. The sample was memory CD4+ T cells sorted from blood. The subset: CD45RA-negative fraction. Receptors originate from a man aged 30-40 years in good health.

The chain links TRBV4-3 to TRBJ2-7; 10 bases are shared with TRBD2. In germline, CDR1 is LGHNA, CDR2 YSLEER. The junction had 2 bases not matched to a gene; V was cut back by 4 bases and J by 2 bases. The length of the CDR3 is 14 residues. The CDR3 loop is CASSRTSGTYEQYF. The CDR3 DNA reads TGCGCCAGCAGCCGGACTAGCGGTACCTACGAGCAGTACTTC.

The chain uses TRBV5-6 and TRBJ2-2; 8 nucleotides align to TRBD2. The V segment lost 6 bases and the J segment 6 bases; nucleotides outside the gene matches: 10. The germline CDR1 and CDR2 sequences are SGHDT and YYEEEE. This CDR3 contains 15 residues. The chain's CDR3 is CASTYGLGGAGELFF. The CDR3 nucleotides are TGTGCCAGCACCTACGGGCTCGGGGGGGCCGGGGAGCTGTTTTTT.

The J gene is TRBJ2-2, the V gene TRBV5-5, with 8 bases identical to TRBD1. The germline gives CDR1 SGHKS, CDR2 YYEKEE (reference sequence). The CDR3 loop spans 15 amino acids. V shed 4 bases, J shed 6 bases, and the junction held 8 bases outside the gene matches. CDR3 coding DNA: TGTGCCAGCAGCCCCCGGACAGGGATCGCCGGGGAGCTGTTTTTT. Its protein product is CASSPRTGIAGELFF.

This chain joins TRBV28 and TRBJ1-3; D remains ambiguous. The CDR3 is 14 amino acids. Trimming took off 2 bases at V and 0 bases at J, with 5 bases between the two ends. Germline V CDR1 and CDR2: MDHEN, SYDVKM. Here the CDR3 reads CASSLVSSGNTIYF. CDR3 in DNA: TGTGCCAGCAGTTTAGTTTCCTCTGGAAACACCATATATTTT.

The CDR3 nucleotides read TGTGCCAGCAGCTTGAACAATCGGGACGAGCAGTACTTC. Protein sequence: CASSLNNRDEQYF. This rearrangement joins TRBV5-4 to TRBJ2-7; D gene unclear. Trimming stripped 1 base from V and 5 bases from J, with 10 bases between. Germline V lookup: CDR1 SGHNT, CDR2 YYREEE (reference sequence). CDR3 length equals 13 residues.

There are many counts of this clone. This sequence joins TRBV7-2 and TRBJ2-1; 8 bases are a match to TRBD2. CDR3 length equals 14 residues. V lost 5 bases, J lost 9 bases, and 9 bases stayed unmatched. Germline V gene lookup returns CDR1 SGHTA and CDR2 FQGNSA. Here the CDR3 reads CASSLKRSGGEQFF. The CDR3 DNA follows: TGTGCCAGCAGCCTAAAGAGGAGCGGGGGTGAGCAGTTCTTC. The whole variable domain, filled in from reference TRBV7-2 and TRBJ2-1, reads GAGVSQSPSNKVTEKGKDVELRCDPISGHTALYWYRQSLGQGLEFLIYFQGNSAPDKSGLPSDRFSAERTGGSVSTLTIQRTQQEDSAVYLCASSLKRSGGEQFFGPGTRLTVL.

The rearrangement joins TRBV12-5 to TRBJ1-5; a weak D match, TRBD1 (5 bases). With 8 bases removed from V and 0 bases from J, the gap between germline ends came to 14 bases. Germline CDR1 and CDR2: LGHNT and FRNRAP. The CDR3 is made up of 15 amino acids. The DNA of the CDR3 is TGTGCTAGTCAATTTGGGACTCATAGCAATCAGCCCCAGCATTTT. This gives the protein CASQFGTHSNQPQHF.

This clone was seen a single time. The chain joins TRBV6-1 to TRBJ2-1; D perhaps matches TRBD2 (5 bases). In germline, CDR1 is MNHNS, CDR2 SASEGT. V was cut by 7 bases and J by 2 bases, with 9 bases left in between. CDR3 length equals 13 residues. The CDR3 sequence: CASTSGTYNEQFF. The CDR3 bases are TGTGCCAGCACCTCCGGGACCTACAATGAGCAGTTCTTC.

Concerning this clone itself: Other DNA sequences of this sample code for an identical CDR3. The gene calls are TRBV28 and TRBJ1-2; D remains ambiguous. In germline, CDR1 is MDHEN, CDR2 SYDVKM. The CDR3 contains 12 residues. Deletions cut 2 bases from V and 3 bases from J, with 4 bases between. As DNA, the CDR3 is TGTGCCAGCAGTTTAAGGGACTATGGCTACACCTTC. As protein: CASSLRDYGYTF.

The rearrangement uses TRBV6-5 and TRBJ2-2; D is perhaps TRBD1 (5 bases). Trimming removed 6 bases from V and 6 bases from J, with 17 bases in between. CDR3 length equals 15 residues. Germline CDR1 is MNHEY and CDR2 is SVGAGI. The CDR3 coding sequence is TGTGCCAGCAGGCCTGCCGCGGCAGGGCCCGGGGAGCTGTTTTTT. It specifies CASRPAAAGPGELFF.

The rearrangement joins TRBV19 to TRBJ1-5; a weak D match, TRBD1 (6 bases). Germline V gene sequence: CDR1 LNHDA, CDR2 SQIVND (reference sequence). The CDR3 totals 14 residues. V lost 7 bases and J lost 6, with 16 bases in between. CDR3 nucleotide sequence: TGTGCCAGTATCGCTACAACAGGGATTCAGCCCCAGCATTTT. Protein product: CASIATTGIQPQHF. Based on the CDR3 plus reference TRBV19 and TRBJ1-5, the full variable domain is DGGITQSPKYLFRKEGQNVTLSCEQNLNHDAMYWYRQDPGQGLRLIYYSQIVNDFQKGDIAEGYSVSREKKESFPLTVTSAQKNPTAFYLCASIATTGIQPQHFGDGTRLSIL.

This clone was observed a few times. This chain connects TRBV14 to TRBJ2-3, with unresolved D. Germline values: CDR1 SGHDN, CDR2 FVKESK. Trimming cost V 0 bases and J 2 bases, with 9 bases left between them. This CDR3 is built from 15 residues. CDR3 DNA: TGTGCCAGCAGCCAAGAAGGCCTAAACACAGATACGCAGTATTTT. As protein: CASSQEGLNTDTQYF.

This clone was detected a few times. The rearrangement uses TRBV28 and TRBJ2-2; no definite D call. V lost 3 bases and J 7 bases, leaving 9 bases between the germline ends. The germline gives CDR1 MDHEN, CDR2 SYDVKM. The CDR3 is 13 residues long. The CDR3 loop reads CASSFWGIGELFF. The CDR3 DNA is TGTGCCAGCAGTTTTTGGGGAATCGGGGAGCTGTTTTTT.

The DNA of the CDR3 is TGTGCCAGCAGCCCATTCGAGGGGACAGGGAGTCAGCCCCAGCATTTT. Its protein product is CASSPFEGTGSQPQHF. This chain connects TRBV5-8 to TRBJ1-5; 9 nucleotides line up with TRBD1. CDR3 size: 16 residues. With 4 bases clipped from V and 6 bases from J, the junction kept 11 bases outside the gene matches. Per germline, CDR1 SGHTS and CDR2 YDEGEE.

CDR3 bases: TGCGCCAGCAGCCAAGAGACCACCACCCCCTACGAGCAGTACTTC. Its translation is CASSQETTTPYEQYF. The gene calls are TRBV4-3 and TRBJ2-7; D is uncertain. Germline assignment: CDR1 LGHNA and CDR2 YSLEER. V lost 0 bases to trimming and J lost 2 bases, with 11 bases between them. This CDR3 has 15 residues.

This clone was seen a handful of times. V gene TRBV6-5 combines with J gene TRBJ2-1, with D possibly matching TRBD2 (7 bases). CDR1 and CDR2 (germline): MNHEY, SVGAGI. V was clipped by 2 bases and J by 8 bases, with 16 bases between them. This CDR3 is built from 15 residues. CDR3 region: CASSYVLGGADEQFF. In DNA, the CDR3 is TGTGCCAGCAGTTACGTTTTAGGGGGGGCGGATGAGCAGTTCTTC.

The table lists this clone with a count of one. CDR3 sequence reads: CASSTPGQGGTDTQYF. CDR3 in DNA: TGTGCCAGCAGTACCCCAGGACAGGGCGGCACAGATACGCAGTATTTT. V usage is TRBV28 and J usage is TRBJ2-3; 8 bases line up with TRBD1. Germline CDR1 and CDR2: MDHEN and SYDVKM. CDR3 size: 16 residues. V trimming: 5 bases; J trimming: 1 base; junction bases outside the gene matches: 8. Supplemented by reference TRBV28 and TRBJ2-3, the full variable domain reads DVKVTQSSRYLVKRTGEKVFLECVQDMDHENMFWYRQDPGLGLRLIYFSYDVKMKEKGDIPEGYSVSREKKERFSLILESASTNQTSMYLCASSTPGQGGTDTQYFGPGTRLTVL.

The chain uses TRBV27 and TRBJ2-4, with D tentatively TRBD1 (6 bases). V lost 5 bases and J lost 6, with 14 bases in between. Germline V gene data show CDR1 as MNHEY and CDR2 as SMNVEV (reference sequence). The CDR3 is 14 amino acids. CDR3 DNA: TGTGCCAGCAGTCAGACAGGTTCTGTAAACATTCAGTACTTC. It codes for CASSQTGSVNIQYF.

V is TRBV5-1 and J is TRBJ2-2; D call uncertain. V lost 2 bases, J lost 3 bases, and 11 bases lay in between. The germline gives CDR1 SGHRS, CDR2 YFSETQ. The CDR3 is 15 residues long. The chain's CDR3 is CASSLMSVHTGELFF. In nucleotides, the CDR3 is TGCGCCAGCAGCTTAATGTCTGTGCACACCGGGGAGCTGTTTTTT.

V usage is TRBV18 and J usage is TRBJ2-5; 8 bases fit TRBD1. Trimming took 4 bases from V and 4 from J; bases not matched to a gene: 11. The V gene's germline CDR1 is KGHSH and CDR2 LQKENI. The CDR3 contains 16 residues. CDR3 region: CASSQNRGATTETQYF. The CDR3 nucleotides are TGTGCCAGCTCACAAAACAGGGGGGCCACTACAGAGACCCAGTACTTC.

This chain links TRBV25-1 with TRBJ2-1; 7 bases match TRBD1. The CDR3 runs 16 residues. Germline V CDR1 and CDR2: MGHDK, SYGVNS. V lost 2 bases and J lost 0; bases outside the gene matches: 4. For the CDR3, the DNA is TGTGCCAGCAGTGAAGGCAGGGGGACCTCCTACAATGAGCAGTTCTTC. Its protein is CASSEGRGTSYNEQFF.

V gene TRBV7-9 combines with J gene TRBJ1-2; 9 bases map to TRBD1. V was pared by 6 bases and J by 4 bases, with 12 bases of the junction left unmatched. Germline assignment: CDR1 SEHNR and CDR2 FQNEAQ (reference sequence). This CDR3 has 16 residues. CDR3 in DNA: TGTGCCAGCAGTCCCATCAACAGGGGGCGCGGCTATGGCTACACCTTC. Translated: CASSPINRGRGYGYTF.

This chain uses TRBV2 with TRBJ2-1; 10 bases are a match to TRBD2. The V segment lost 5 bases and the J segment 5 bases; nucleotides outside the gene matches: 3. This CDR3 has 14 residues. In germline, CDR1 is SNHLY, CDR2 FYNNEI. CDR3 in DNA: TGTGCCAGCAGTTGGACTAGCGGAGACAATGAGCAGTTCTTC. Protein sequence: CASSWTSGDNEQFF.

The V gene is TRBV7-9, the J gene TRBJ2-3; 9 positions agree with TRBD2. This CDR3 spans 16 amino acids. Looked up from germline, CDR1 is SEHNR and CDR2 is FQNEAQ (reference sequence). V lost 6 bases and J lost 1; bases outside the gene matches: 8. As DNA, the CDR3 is TGTGCCAGCAGAAAAAAACGGACTAGCGGCACAGATACGCAGTATTTT. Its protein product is CASRKKRTSGTDTQYF.

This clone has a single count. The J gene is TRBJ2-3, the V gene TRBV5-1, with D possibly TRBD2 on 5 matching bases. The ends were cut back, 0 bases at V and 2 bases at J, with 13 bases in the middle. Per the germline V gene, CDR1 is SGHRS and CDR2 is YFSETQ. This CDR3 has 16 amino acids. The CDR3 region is CASSLASGWDTDTQYF. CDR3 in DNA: TGCGCCAGCAGCTTGGCCAGCGGATGGGACACAGATACGCAGTATTTT. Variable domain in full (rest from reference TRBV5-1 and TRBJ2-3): KAGVTQTPRYLIKTRGQQVTLSCSPISGHRSVSWYQQTPGQGLQFLFEYFSETQRNKGNFPGRFSGRQFSNSRSEMNVSTLELGDSALYLCASSLASGWDTDTQYFGPGTRLTVL.

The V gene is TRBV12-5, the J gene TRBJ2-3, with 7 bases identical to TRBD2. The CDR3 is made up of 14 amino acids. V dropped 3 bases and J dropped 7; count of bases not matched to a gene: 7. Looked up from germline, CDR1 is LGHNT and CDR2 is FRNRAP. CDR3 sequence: CASGFLSGGHTQYF. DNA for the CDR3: TGTGCTAGTGGTTTCCTGTCGGGAGGACATACGCAGTATTTT.

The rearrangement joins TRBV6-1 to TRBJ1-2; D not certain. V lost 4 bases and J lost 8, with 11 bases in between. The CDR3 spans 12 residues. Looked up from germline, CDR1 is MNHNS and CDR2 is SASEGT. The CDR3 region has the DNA TGTGCCAGCAGTGCCTCAACGAAAGGCTACACCTTC. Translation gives CASSASTKGYTF.